The 22 T cell receptor beta chains listed next were all sequenced from one sample in a study of response to subunit inactivated influenza vaccine. TCRdb re-derived calls from the RT-PCR reads in MiXCR, one entry per CDR3 protein. Of about 540,000 distinct CDR3 sequences listed, roughly 25% are singletons. The sample was also reused in another study, on T cells expressing NK-cell markers. From that report: Generation of TCR beta cDNA was performed by 5'RACE template switching incorporating UMIs.

The sample was CD4+ T cells sorted from PBMCs, taken approximately 13 days after vaccination. These receptors were collected from a man aged 45-65 years who received an inactivated influenza vaccine.

This clonotype has more than one count but fewer than ten. The rearrangement uses TRBV6-1 and TRBJ1-2, with TRBD1 matching over 8 bases. J gave up 9 bases and V 5 bases, and 14 bases lay outside the gene matches. The CDR3 is 15 amino acids. CDR1 and CDR2 (germline): MNHNS, SASEGT. CDR3 nucleotide sequence: TGTGCCAGCAGTACGCATCTTCAGGGGGCGCTGAGCTACACCTTC. Translating gives CASSTHLQGALSYTF.

Only a few counts were recorded for this clonotype. The chain has TRBV7-2 and TRBJ2-5, with 7 nucleotides matching TRBD2. The CDR3 consists of 14 residues. CDR1 is SGHTA and CDR2 is FQGNSA in the germline V gene. V lost 5 bases and J lost 1; bases outside the gene matches: 4. The CDR3 reads CASSRASGQETQYF. The CDR3, as DNA: TGTGCCAGCAGCCGCGCTAGCGGCCAAGAGACCCAGTACTTC.

There are a few counts of this clonotype. The J gene is TRBJ2-2, the V gene TRBV6-2 or TRBV6-3; D is unclear. The CDR3 spans 13 residues. The germline CDR1 and CDR2 sequences are MNHEY and SVGEGT. Deletions cut 6 bases from V and 8 bases from J, with 13 bases between. The DNA of the CDR3 is TGTGCCAGCAGGGAACAAGGCTCGGGGGAGCTGTTTTTT. Its protein is CASREQGSGELFF.

This clonotype was observed once. A single base separates this from a much larger clone, so it may be a read error. This chain uses TRBV27 with TRBJ2-1, with D perhaps matching TRBD2 (6 bases). The germline CDR1 and CDR2 sequences are MNHEY and SMNVEV (reference sequence). CDR3 length: 16 amino acids. The V and J ends lost 8 bases and 7 bases respectively, with 24 bases between them. The CDR3, as DNA: TGTGCCAGCGCCCGAGGAATGGCCCGGGGGATTAATGAGCAGTTCTTC. Its protein is CASARGMARGINEQFF.

This clonotype has a handful of counts. The chain employs TRBV7-9 and TRBJ2-1; no clear D. Trimming stripped 5 bases from V and 9 bases from J, with 14 bases between. The CDR3 is made up of 13 amino acids. Germline CDR1 reads SEHNR; CDR2 reads FQNEAQ (reference sequence). The CDR3 DNA reads as TGTGCCAGCAGCCCCAAAGCCGCTCCTGAGCAGTTCTTC. It specifies CASSPKAAPEQFF.

V and J are TRBV4-1 and TRBJ2-3, with D possibly matching TRBD1 (5 bases). The germline V gene encodes CDR1 MGHRA and CDR2 YSYEKL. The V end was cut by 5 bases, the J end by 0 bases, with 15 bases between. The CDR3 loop spans 16 amino acids. The CDR3, as DNA: TGCGCCAGCAGCTCAAGGCAGGGTCCTAGCACAGATACGCAGTATTTT. This sequence encodes CASSSRQGPSTDTQYF.

This clonotype was recorded many times. J is TRBJ2-7 and V is TRBV6-2 or TRBV6-3; 8 nucleotides agree with TRBD1. The ends lost 6 bases at V and 2 bases at J; junction bases unmatched: 12. Germline V lookup: CDR1 MNHEY, CDR2 SVGEGT. The CDR3 runs to 16 residues. CDR3 loop: CASRITPQGAPYEQYF. The CDR3 bases are TGTGCCAGCAGGATCACCCCCCAGGGGGCTCCCTACGAGCAGTACTTC.

This clonotype was seen more than once but under ten times. The chain uses TRBV6-5 and TRBJ1-1, with D possibly TRBD1 on 6 matching bases. V lost 5 bases and J lost 5, with 15 bases in between. The CDR3 extends over 14 amino acids. CDR1 is MNHEY, CDR2 SVGAGI, per germline. The CDR3 here is CASSIEGGETEAFF. The CDR3 bases are TGTGCCAGCAGTATCGAGGGGGGGGAGACTGAAGCTTTCTTT.

CDR3 sequence reads: CASSLGFHTGELFF. The DNA of the CDR3 is TGTGCCAGCAGCTTGGGATTTCACACCGGGGAGCTGTTTTTT. The chain joins TRBV5-6 to TRBJ2-2; D not resolved. The V gene's germline CDR1 is SGHDT and CDR2 YYEEEE. This CDR3 region has 14 residues. Trimming took 0 bases from V and 3 from J, leaving 6 bases between them.

In this sample, this clonotype turned up a few times. The V and J genes are TRBV20-1 and TRBJ2-1; maybe TRBD2 (6 bases). V was clipped by 3 bases and J by 5 bases, with 17 bases between them. Germline lookup yields CDR1 DFQATT and CDR2 SNEGSKA (reference sequence). CDR3 length: 15 amino acids. The CDR3 sequence: CSASSGTLADNEQFF. CDR3 nucleotides: TGCAGTGCTAGCTCTGGGACTCTAGCCGACAATGAGCAGTTCTTC.

The chain employs TRBV30 and TRBJ2-6, with 8 bases fitting TRBD1. J was trimmed by 10 bases and V by 3 bases; bases with no gene match: 2. Germline V gene sequence: CDR1 GTSNPN, CDR2 SVGIG (reference sequence). The CDR3 covers 12 residues. The CDR3 nucleotides are TGTGCCTGGAGCCGGACAGGGAACGTCCTGACTTTC. Residues: CAWSRTGNVLTF.

This clonotype was detected only a few times. J is TRBJ2-3 and V is TRBV2, with D possibly TRBD1 on 5 matching bases. Trimming stripped 3 bases from V and 4 bases from J, with 14 bases between. CDR1 and CDR2 (germline): SNHLY, FYNNEI. The CDR3 length is 15 residues. In nucleotides, the CDR3 is TGTGCCAGCAGTGAGCGACAGCCCCTCCCAGATACGCAGTATTTT. Translating gives CASSERQPLPDTQYF.

This clonotype was seen only a few times. Written as DNA, the CDR3 is TGCGCCAGCAGCCACGGACAGCCCCCTGAAGCTTTCTTT. Translated: CASSHGQPPEAFF. The rearrangement uses TRBV5-1 and TRBJ1-1; D may be TRBD1 (6 bases). The CDR3 is 13 amino acids. Trimming took off 4 bases at V and 6 bases at J, with 13 bases between the two ends. Germline V lookup: CDR1 SGHRS, CDR2 YFSETQ.

This clonotype occurred many times. The chain combines TRBV9 with TRBJ2-5; 9 bases line up with TRBD1. In germline, CDR1 is SGDLS, CDR2 YYNGEE. The CDR3 is 13 amino acids. With 4 bases clipped from V and 5 bases from J, the junction kept 3 bases outside the gene matches. In DNA form, the CDR3 reads TGTGCCAGCAGCCGGGACAGGGCGGAGACCCAGTACTTC. This sequence encodes CASSRDRAETQYF.

This clonotype came up a few times. J is TRBJ1-1 and V is TRBV6-2 or TRBV6-3, with a tentative D call TRBD1 (6 bases). This CDR3 spans 14 amino acids. Trimming removed 2 bases from V and 2 bases from J, with 9 bases in between. Germline loops: CDR1 MNHEY, CDR2 SVGEGT. CDR3 bases: TGTGCCAGCAGTTACGTCGGGGGCAACACTGAAGCTTTCTTT. Translation: CASSYVGGNTEAFF.

This clonotype has just a few counts. Here the CDR3 reads CASSQYRGRPQFF. The CDR3 DNA reads TGCGCCAGCAGCCAATATAGGGGGCGGCCCCAGTTCTTC. The chain is built from TRBV4-3 and TRBJ2-1, with 7 bases that match TRBD1. Germline V gives CDR1 LGHNA, CDR2 YSLEER. V shed 2 bases and J 13 bases; nucleotides not matched to a gene: 8. The CDR3 length is 13 residues.

This clonotype has more than one count but fewer than ten. V and J are TRBV7-2 and TRBJ2-7, with D possibly matching TRBD1 (5 bases). Germline values: CDR1 SGHTA, CDR2 FQGNSA. The CDR3 totals 17 residues. V lost 5 bases to trimming and J lost 5 bases, with 25 bases between them. This CDR3 reads CASSVFSGARSGNEQYF. The CDR3 nucleotides are TGTGCCAGCAGCGTGTTCTCTGGGGCGCGGAGTGGTAACGAGCAGTACTTC.

V gene TRBV4-1 combines with J gene TRBJ1-4; TRBD1 is a possible D gene (5 bases). This CDR3 spans 15 amino acids. CDR1 MGHRA and CDR2 YSYEKL come from the germline V gene. V gave up 1 base and J gave up 8 bases, with 14 bases separating them. CDR3 bases: TGCGCCAGCAGCCAAGTCGGCAGGGCGAGGGAAAAACTGTTTTTT. It specifies CASSQVGRAREKLFF.

The chain recombines TRBV12-3 or TRBV12-4 with TRBJ2-5, with TRBD2 identical over 10 bases. V dropped 3 bases and J dropped 5; count of bases not matched to a gene: 9. The CDR3 is made up of 16 amino acids. The chain's CDR3 is CASSFIAGGRGETQYF. CDR3 bases: TGTGCCAGCAGTTTTATAGCGGGGGGCCGGGGTGAGACCCAGTACTTC.

This clonotype was seen many times. The chain is built from TRBV6-2 or TRBV6-3 and TRBJ2-1, with D perhaps matching TRBD1 (5 bases). The CDR3 is 13 amino acids. Trimming removed 5 bases from V and 6 bases from J, with 11 bases in between. CDR1 and CDR2 from the germline V gene are MNHEY and SVGEGT. CDR3 nucleotides: TGTGCCAGCAGTCAGCTAAGGGGCAATGAGCAGTTCTTC. The encoded protein is CASSQLRGNEQFF.

The chain carries TRBV20-1 and TRBJ2-5; D is unresolved. Germline V gene sequence: CDR1 DFQATT, CDR2 SNEGSKA (reference sequence). Deletions cut 3 bases from V and 5 bases from J, with 10 bases between. This CDR3 contains 12 residues. The CDR3 loop is CSASGGFETQYF. CDR3 nucleotides: TGCAGTGCTAGTGGTGGGTTCGAGACCCAGTACTTC.

The rearrangement links TRBV6-2 or TRBV6-3 to TRBJ1-5; D is unclear. The ends were cut back, 4 bases at V and 7 bases at J, with 8 bases in the middle. Germline lookup yields CDR1 MNHEY and CDR2 SVGEGT. CDR3 length equals 12 residues. Here the CDR3 reads CASSFSTQPQHF. The CDR3 bases are TGTGCCAGCAGTTTCTCTACACAGCCCCAGCATTTT.